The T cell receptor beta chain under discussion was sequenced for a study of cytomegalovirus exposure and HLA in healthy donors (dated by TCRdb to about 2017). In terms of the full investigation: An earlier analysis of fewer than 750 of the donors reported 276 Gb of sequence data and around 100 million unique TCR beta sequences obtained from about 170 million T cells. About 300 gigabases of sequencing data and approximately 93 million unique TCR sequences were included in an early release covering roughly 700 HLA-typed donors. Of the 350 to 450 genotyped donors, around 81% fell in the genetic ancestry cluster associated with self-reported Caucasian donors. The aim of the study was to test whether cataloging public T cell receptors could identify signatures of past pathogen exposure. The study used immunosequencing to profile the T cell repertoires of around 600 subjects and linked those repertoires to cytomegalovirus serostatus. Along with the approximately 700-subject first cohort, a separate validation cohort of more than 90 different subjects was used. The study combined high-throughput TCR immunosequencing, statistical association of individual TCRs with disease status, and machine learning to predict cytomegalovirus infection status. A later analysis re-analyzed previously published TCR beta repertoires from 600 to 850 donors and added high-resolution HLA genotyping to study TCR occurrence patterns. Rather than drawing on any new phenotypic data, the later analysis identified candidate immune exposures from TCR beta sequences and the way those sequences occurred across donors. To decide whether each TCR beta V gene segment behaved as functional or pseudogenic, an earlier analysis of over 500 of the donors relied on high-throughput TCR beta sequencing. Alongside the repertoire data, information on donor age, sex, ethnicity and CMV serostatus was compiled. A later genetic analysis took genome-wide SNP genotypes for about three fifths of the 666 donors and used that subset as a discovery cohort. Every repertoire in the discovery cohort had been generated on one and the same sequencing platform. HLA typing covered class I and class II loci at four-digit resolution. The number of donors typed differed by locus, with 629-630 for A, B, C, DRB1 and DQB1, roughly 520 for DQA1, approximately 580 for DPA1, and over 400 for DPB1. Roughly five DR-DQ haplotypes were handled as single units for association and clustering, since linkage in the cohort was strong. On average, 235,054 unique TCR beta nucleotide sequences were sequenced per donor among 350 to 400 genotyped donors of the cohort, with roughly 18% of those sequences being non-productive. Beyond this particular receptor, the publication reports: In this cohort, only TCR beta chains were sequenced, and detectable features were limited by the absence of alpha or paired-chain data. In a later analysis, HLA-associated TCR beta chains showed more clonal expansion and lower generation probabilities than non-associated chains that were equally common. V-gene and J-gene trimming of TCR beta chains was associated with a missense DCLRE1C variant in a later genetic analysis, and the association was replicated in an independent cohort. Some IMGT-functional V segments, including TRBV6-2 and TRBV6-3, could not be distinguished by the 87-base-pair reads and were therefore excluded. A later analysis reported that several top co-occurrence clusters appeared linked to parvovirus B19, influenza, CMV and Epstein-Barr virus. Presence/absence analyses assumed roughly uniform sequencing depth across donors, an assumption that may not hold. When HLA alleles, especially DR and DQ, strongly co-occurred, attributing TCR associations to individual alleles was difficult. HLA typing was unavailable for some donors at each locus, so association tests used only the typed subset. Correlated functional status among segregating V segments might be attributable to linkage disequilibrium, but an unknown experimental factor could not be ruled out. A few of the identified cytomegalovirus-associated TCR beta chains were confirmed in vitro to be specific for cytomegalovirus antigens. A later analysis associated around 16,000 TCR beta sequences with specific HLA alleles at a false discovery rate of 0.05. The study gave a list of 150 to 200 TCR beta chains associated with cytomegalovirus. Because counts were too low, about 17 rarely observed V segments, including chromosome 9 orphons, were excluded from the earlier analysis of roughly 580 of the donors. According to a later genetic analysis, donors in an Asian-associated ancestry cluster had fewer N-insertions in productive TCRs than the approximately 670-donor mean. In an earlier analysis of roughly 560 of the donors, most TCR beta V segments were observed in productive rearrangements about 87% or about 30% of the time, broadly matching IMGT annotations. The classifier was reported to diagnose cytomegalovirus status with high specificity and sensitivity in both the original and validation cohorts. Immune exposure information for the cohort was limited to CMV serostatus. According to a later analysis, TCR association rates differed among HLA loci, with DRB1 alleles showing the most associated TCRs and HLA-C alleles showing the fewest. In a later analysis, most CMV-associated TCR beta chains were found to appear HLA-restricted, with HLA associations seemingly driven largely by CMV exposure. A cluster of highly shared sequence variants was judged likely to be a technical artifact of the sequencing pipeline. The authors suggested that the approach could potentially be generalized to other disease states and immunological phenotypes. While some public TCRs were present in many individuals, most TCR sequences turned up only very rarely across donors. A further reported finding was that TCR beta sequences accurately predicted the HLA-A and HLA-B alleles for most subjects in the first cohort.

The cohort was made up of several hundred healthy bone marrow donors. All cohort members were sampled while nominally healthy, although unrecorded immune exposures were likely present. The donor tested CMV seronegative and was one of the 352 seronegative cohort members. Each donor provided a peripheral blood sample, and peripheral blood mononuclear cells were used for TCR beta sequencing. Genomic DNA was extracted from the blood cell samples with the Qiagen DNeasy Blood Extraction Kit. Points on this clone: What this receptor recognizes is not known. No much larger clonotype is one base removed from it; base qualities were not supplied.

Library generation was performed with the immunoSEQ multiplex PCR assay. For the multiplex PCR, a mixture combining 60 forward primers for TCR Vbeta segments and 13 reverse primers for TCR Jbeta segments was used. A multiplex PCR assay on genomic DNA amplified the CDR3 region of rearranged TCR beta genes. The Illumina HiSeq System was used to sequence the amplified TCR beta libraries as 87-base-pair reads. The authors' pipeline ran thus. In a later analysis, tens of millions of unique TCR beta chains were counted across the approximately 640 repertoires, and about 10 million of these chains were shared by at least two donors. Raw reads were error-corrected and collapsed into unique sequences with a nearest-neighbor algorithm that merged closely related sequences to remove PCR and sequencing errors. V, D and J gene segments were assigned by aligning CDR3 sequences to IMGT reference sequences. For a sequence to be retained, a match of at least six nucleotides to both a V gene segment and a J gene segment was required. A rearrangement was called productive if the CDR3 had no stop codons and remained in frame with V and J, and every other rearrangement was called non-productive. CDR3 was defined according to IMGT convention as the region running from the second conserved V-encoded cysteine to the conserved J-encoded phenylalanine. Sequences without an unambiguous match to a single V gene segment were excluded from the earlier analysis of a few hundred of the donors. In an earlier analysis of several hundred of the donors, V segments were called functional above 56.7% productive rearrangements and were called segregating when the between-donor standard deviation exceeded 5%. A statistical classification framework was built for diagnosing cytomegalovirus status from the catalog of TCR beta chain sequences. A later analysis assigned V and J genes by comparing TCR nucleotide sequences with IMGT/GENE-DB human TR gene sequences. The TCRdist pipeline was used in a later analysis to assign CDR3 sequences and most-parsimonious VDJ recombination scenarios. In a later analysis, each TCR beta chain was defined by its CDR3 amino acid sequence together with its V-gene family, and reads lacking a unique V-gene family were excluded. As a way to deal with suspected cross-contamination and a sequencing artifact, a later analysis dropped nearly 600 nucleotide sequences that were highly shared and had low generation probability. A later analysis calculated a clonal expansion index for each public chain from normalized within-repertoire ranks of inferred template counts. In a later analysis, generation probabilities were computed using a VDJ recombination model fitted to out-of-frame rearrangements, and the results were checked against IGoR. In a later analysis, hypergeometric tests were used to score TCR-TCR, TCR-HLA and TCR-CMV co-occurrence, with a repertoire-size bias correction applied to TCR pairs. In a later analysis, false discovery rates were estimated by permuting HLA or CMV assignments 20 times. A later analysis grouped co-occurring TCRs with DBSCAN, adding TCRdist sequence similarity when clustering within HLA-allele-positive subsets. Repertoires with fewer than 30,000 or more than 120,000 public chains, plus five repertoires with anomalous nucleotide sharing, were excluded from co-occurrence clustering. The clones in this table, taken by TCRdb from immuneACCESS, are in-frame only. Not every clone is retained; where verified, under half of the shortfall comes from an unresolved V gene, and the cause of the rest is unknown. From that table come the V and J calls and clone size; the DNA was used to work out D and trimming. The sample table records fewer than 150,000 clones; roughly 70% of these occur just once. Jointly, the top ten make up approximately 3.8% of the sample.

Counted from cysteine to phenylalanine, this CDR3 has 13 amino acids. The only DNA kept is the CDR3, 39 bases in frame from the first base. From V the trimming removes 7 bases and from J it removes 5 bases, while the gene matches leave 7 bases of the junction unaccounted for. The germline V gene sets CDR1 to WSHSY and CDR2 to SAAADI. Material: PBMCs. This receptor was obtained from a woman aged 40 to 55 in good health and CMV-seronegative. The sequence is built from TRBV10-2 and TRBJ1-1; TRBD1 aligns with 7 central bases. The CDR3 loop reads CASKQGRETEAFF. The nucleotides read TGCGCCAGCAAACAGGGGCGAGAAACTGAAGCTTTCTTT.